This T cell receptor beta chain was captured in a study of immune evolution from preneoplasia to lung adenocarcinoma. Patients had resection in Japan or China between the mid-2010s and the late 2010s. Two lung cancer pathologists independently confirmed each histologic diagnosis. Germline V gene sequence: CDR1 GTSNPN, CDR2 SVGIG (reference sequence). V lost 1 base to trimming and J lost 8 bases; unmatched junction nucleotides: 8. CDR3 length equals 14 residues. The table came from immunoSEQ multiplex PCR; TCRdb's copy has only in-frame clones and leaves some out. The table includes roughly 40,000 clones, 65% to 80% detected once.

Sequences were obtained from FFPE invasive lung adenocarcinoma tissue. V gene TRBV30 combines with J gene TRBJ2-4; 7 nucleotides agree with TRBD1. This receptor was taken from a person in their 60s with lung adenocarcinoma. In DNA form, the CDR3 reads TGTGCCTGGAGTGCCCCAGGGGGAATGGACATTCAGTACTTC. This sequence encodes CAWSAPGGMDIQYF.